The 10 T cell receptor beta chains listed next were all sequenced from one sample in a study of T cell responses to AZD1222 COVID-19 vaccine (dated by TCRdb to the early 2020s). The sample's time point label is to be understood as: baseline before first vaccination. The method was the immunoSEQ multiplex PCR assay. The table was pulled from immuneACCESS by TCRdb, which kept in-frame rearrangements only. Such tables lose some clones; where checked, under half of the loss comes from unresolved V genes, and the rest has no known cause. Counted in this sample were about 160,000 clones; approximately 90% of them appeared once. The ten biggest clones cover approximately 5.1% of the sample. Sequenced material: peripheral blood, taken on day 0 of AZD1222 vaccination. These receptors were collected from an adult in good health.

The chain links TRBV19 to TRBJ2-1; 7 bases align to TRBD2. Germline assignment: CDR1 LNHDA and CDR2 SQIVND (reference sequence). This CDR3 has 14 residues. V shed 2 bases, J shed 4 bases, and the junction held 2 bases outside the gene matches. The CDR3 bases are TGTGCCAGTAGTATACTAGCGGATTACAATGAGCAGTTCTTC. Encoded protein: CASSILADYNEQFF.

The chain recombines TRBV28 with TRBJ2-7; 8 bases map to TRBD2. The CDR3 runs to 11 residues. Germline assignment: CDR1 MDHEN and CDR2 SYDVKM. CDR3 region: CAASGYYEQYF. DNA for the CDR3: TGTGCGGCTAGCGGGTACTACGAGCAGTACTTC.

This chain connects TRBV25-1 to TRBJ1-2; D is uncertain. Trimming took off 3 bases at V and 8 bases at J, with 13 bases between the two ends. Germline V gene sequence: CDR1 MGHDK, CDR2 SYGVNS. The CDR3 is 13 residues long. This chain's CDR3 is CASSDRTHGGYTF. CDR3 DNA sequence: TGTGCCAGCAGTGATAGGACCCATGGGGGCTACACCTTC.

The rearrangement joins TRBV28 to TRBJ2-2, with D uncertain. The CDR3 sequence is 13 residues long. Trimming pared 6 bases from V and 1 base from J, leaving 6 bases between. Per the germline V gene, CDR1 is MDHEN and CDR2 is SYDVKM. The CDR3: CASRPVNTGELFF. CDR3 DNA: TGTGCCAGCAGGCCGGTGAACACCGGGGAGCTGTTTTTT.

This sequence joins TRBV5-4 and TRBJ1-6, with TRBD1 identical over 7 bases. V was clipped by 4 bases and J by 7 bases; unmatched bases: 5. The germline gives CDR1 SGHNT, CDR2 YYREEE (reference sequence). The CDR3 covers 14 residues. DNA for the CDR3: TGTGCCAGCAGCAACCGGGACAGAAATTCACCCCTCCACTTT. Translating gives CASSNRDRNSPLHF.

This clone was seen only once. The chain carries TRBV2 and TRBJ2-1, with 8 bases fitting TRBD2. V shed 5 bases and J 2 bases; nucleotides not matched to a gene: 14. From germline, CDR1 is SNHLY and CDR2 FYNNEI. CDR3 length: 18 residues. The CDR3 nucleotides are TGTGCCAGCAGTTCCCCCACGGGGGTAGCGGGGCCCTACAATGAGCAGTTCTTC. Its translation: CASSSPTGVAGPYNEQFF.

V is TRBV28 and J is TRBJ1-1, with D hard to call. The V end lost 4 bases, the J end lost 8 bases, and 11 bases lay between the germline ends. The CDR3 runs 12 residues. Germline V gives CDR1 MDHEN, CDR2 SYDVKM. The CDR3 DNA sequence: TGTGCCAGCAGTTCCCCGGGAAGCGAAGCTTTCTTT. Amino acid sequence: CASSSPGSEAFF. Full variable domain (outside the CDR3, taken from reference TRBV28 and TRBJ1-1): DVKVTQSSRYLVKRTGEKVFLECVQDMDHENMFWYRQDPGLGLRLIYFSYDVKMKEKGDIPEGYSVSREKKERFSLILESASTNQTSMYLCASSSPGSEAFFGQGTRLTVV.

This clone has a single count. V usage is TRBV11-2 and J usage is TRBJ2-5; D is unresolved. The V gene's germline CDR1 is SGHAT and CDR2 FQNNGV. CDR3 size: 15 residues. Trimming took off 5 bases at V and 0 bases at J, with 13 bases between the two ends. CDR3 in amino acids: CASSLKVSNQETQYF. In DNA, the CDR3 is TGTGCCAGCAGCCTAAAAGTCTCAAACCAAGAGACCCAGTACTTC.

V usage is TRBV27 and J usage is TRBJ2-1; D is unclear. Per the germline V gene, CDR1 is MNHEY and CDR2 is SMNVEV (reference sequence). The V and J ends lost 4 bases and 3 bases respectively, with 10 bases between them. The length of the CDR3 is 14 residues. The CDR3 DNA sequence: TGTGCCAGCAGTTCCCGGCTTGGCTACAATGAGCAGTTCTTC. Protein: CASSSRLGYNEQFF.

The chain links TRBV7-3 to TRBJ2-1; no clear D gene. This CDR3 comprises 16 residues. Trimming took off 5 bases at V and 2 bases at J, with 16 bases between the two ends. Germline V CDR1 and CDR2: SGHTA, FQGTGA. The CDR3 protein is CASSPSRTQTYNEQFF. The CDR3 coding sequence is TGTGCCAGCAGCCCCTCCCGCACTCAGACCTACAATGAGCAGTTCTTC.